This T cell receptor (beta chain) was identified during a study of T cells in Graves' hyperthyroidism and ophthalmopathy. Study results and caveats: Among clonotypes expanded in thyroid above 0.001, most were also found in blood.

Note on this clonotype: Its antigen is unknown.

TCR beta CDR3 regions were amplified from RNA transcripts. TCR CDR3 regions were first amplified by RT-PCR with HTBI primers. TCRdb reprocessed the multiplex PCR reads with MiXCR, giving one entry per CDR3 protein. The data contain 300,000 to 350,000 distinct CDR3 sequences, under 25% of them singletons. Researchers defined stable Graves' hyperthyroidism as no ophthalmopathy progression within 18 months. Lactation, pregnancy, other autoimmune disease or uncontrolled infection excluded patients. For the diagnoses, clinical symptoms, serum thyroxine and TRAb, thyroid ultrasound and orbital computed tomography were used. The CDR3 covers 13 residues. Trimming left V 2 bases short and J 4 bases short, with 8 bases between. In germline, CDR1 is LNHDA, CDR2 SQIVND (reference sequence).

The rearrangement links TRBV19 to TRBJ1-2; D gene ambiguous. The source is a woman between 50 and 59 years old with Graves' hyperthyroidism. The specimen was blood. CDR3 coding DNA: TGTGCCAGTAGTATATTCGAGGGCTATGGCTACACCTTC. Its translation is CASSIFEGYGYTF.